Each of the 14 T cell receptor beta chains below was sequenced from the same sample in a study of blood T cell repertoires in COVID-19. The repertoire was sequenced with immunoSEQ multiplex PCR; TCRdb's copy has only in-frame clones and lacks some. The table records 200,000 to 300,000 clones, 85% to 90% of them present only once. Sequencing was performed on peripheral blood. Every receptor here comes from a woman in her 70s with active or convalescent COVID-19.

The gene calls are TRBV6-6 and TRBJ2-7; 12 bases align to TRBD2. The ends lost 6 bases at V and 3 bases at J; junction bases unmatched: 3. CDR3 size: 14 residues. Germline V CDR1 and CDR2: MNHNY, SVGAGI (reference sequence). The CDR3 loop reads CASRRTSGVYEQYF. Written as DNA, the CDR3 is TGTGCCAGCAGGAGGACTAGCGGGGTCTACGAGCAGTACTTC.

The chain has TRBV13 and TRBJ1-1; D perhaps matches TRBD1 (5 bases). Trimming stripped 5 bases from V and 5 bases from J, with 18 bases between. From germline, CDR1 is PRHDT and CDR2 FYEKMQ (reference sequence). There are 15 residues in the CDR3. The DNA for the CDR3 is TGTGCCAGCAGCACGAGATACTGGGGGGGGACTGAAGCTTTCTTT. It is translated as CASSTRYWGGTEAFF.

The CDR3 protein is CATGQGAYEQYF. The CDR3 bases are TGTGCCACCGGACAGGGAGCCTACGAGCAGTACTTC. The V call is TRBV19, the J call TRBJ2-7, with 8 bases matching TRBD1. This CDR3 spans 12 amino acids. Trimming cost V 10 bases and J 2 bases; bases outside gene matches: 4. Germline lookup yields CDR1 LNHDA and CDR2 SQIVND (reference sequence).

The chain is built from TRBV24-1 and TRBJ2-5; D unresolved. V lost 4 bases to trimming and J lost 2 bases, with 13 bases between them. CDR1 is KGHDR, CDR2 SFDVKD, per germline. The CDR3 length is 15 residues. The CDR3 DNA reads as TGTGCCACCAGTGACCCCCAACAAATTCAAGAGACCCAGTACTTC. Its protein product is CATSDPQQIQETQYF.

The rearrangement uses TRBV24-1 and TRBJ1-2; 7 bases line up with TRBD1. The ends lost 2 bases at V and 2 bases at J; junction bases unmatched: 7. CDR3 size: 16 residues. Germline lookup yields CDR1 KGHDR and CDR2 SFDVKD. The CDR3 sequence is CATSDSNRGGNYGYTF. The CDR3 DNA reads TGTGCCACCAGTGATTCTAACAGGGGAGGAAACTATGGCTACACCTTC.

The chain employs TRBV19 and TRBJ1-1, with a tentative D call TRBD1 (6 bases). This CDR3 spans 15 amino acids. The V gene's germline CDR1 is LNHDA and CDR2 SQIVND (reference sequence). Between the trimmed V and J ends, which lost 3 bases and 4 bases, there was a span of 15 bases. CDR3 in DNA: TGTGCCAGTAGTATGGGTTTGGGGGCATCCACTGAAGCTTTCTTT. Its translation is CASSMGLGASTEAFF.

V is TRBV19 and J is TRBJ1-1, with D perhaps matching TRBD1 (6 bases). This CDR3 has 15 residues. Germline V gene sequence: CDR1 LNHDA, CDR2 SQIVND (reference sequence). V gave up 8 bases and J gave up 4 bases, with 20 bases separating them. CDR3 region: CASWERGRGSTEAFF. Written as DNA, the CDR3 is TGTGCCAGTTGGGAGAGGGGCAGGGGAAGCACTGAAGCTTTCTTT.

V gene TRBV9 combines with J gene TRBJ2-3; TRBD2 aligns across 10 bases. CDR3 length: 18 residues. The trim removed 0 bases at V and 2 bases at J, leaving 9 bases unmatched. CDR1 is SGDLS and CDR2 is YYNGEE in the germline V gene. In DNA form, the CDR3 reads TGTGCCAGCAGCGTAGACCTAGCGGGGGACCAGATCACAGATACGCAGTATTTT. Amino acids: CASSVDLAGDQITDTQYF.

The J gene is TRBJ2-7, the V gene TRBV7-9, with D tentatively TRBD1 (6 bases). The CDR3 has 15 amino acids. The V end lost 5 bases, the J end lost 0 bases, and 14 bases lay between the germline ends. Germline assignment: CDR1 SEHNR and CDR2 FQNEAQ (reference sequence). This CDR3 is CASSVTGQSSYEQYF. The CDR3 DNA reads as TGTGCCAGCAGCGTAACAGGGCAGAGCTCCTACGAGCAGTACTTC.

The chain employs TRBV21-1 and TRBJ1-6; TRBD1, as called in the table, went unchecked against the DNA. TRBV21-1 is a documented pseudogene. CDR3 length: 21 residues. The DNA of the CDR3 is TGTGCCAGCAGCAAAGAAGGAGTTCAGGAGGCACAGGGTTCCTATAATTCACCCCTCCACTTT. It specifies CASSKEGVQEAQGSYNSPLHF.

This chain connects TRBV5-1 to TRBJ2-2, with 9 bases identical to TRBD2. The CDR3 totals 15 residues. Per germline, CDR1 SGHRS and CDR2 YFSETQ. J lost 7 bases, V lost 3 bases, and 7 bases had no gene match. CDR3 residues: CASSSSGGRSGELFF. CDR3 DNA: TGCGCCAGCAGCTCCAGCGGGGGGAGAAGCGGGGAGCTGTTTTTT.

This clone has just a few counts. The V call is TRBV2, the J call TRBJ1-5, with D unclear. Deletions cut 4 bases from V and 0 bases from J, with 7 bases between. CDR1 and CDR2 (germline): SNHLY, FYNNEI. The CDR3 extends over 14 amino acids. For the CDR3, the DNA is TGTGCCAGCAGTGGAGGGAATAGCAATCAGCCCCAGCATTTT. Translation gives CASSGGNSNQPQHF.

This chain uses TRBV19 with TRBJ1-3; D is uncertain. Germline V gene data show CDR1 as LNHDA and CDR2 as SQIVND (reference sequence). This CDR3 has 15 amino acids. Trimming left V 5 bases short and J 4 bases short, with 15 bases between. The CDR3 spells CASSPRTGRGNTIYF. CDR3 coding DNA: TGTGCCAGTAGTCCCCGGACTGGCCGGGGAAACACCATATATTTT. Full variable domain (outside the CDR3, taken from reference TRBV19 and TRBJ1-3): DGGITQSPKYLFRKEGQNVTLSCEQNLNHDAMYWYRQDPGQGLRLIYYSQIVNDFQKGDIAEGYSVSREKKESFPLTVTSAQKNPTAFYLCASSPRTGRGNTIYFGEGSWLTVV.

Written as DNA, the CDR3 is TGTGCCAGCAGTTTTGAGGGGAGGTGGCCCCTCCACTTT. It translates to CASSFEGRWPLHF. The V and J genes are TRBV12-3 or TRBV12-4 and TRBJ1-6, with D perhaps matching TRBD1 (5 bases). V lost 3 bases to trimming and J lost 13 bases, with 13 bases between them. The CDR3 runs to 13 residues.